The 7 T cell receptor beta chains below come from one sample, sequenced in a study of shared clonotypes between healthy human individuals. Here immunoSEQ multiplex PCR was the method, and the copy in TCRdb shows in-frame clones only, minus some. The sample has around 2,000,000 clones, about 95% seen once; the top ten hold 1.2%. As defined, naive CD8 cells were CD45RO-negative and positively selected for CCR7, with terminally differentiated effector memory CD45RA+ cells excluded. The specimen was naive CD8+ T cells sorted from blood. All receptors derive from a man aged 18 to 29 in good health.

The CDR3 is CASTPGQGGRETQYF. The CDR3 DNA reads TGTGCCAGCACCCCGGGACAGGGAGGACGGGAGACCCAGTACTTC. The chain employs TRBV7-9 and TRBJ2-5, with 9 bases identical to TRBD1. The length of the CDR3 is 15 residues. Germline values: CDR1 SEHNR, CDR2 FQNEAQ (reference sequence). The ends lost 7 bases at V and 5 bases at J; junction bases unmatched: 11. The whole variable domain, filled in from reference TRBV7-9 and TRBJ2-5, reads DTGVSQNPRHKITKRGQNVTFRCDPISEHNRLYWYRQTLGQGPEFLTYFQNEAQLEKSRLLSDRFSAERPKGSFSTLEIQRTEQGDSAMYLCASTPGQGGRETQYFGPGTRLLVL.

The rearrangement joins TRBV19 to TRBJ1-2, with D unresolved. CDR3 length: 13 amino acids. Trimming stripped 3 bases from V and 8 bases from J, with 13 bases between. Per the germline V gene, CDR1 is LNHDA and CDR2 is SQIVND (reference sequence). The CDR3 coding sequence is TGTGCCAGTAGTATCGGACCCATGGAGGGCTACACCTTC. Translated, it gives CASSIGPMEGYTF.

The gene calls are TRBV15 and TRBJ1-1; no clear D. The germline V and J ends were trimmed by 0 bases and 5 bases, with 10 bases remaining between them. This CDR3 spans 14 amino acids. CDR1 is LNHNV and CDR2 is YYDKDF in the germline V gene (reference sequence). The chain's CDR3 is CATSREMGGTEAFF. The CDR3 nucleotides are TGTGCCACCAGCAGAGAAATGGGTGGAACTGAAGCTTTCTTT.

The chain has TRBV5-1 and TRBJ2-7; TRBD1 matches at 7 bases. V lost 4 bases to trimming and J lost 0 bases; unmatched junction nucleotides: 7. From germline, CDR1 is SGHRS and CDR2 YFSETQ. The CDR3 consists of 15 residues. CDR3 DNA: TGCGCCAGCAGCCCCCACAGGGGACCCTCCTACGAGCAGTACTTC. Its translation is CASSPHRGPSYEQYF.

The chain couples TRBV5-1 to TRBJ1-1, with D possibly being TRBD1 (5 bases). V was trimmed by 4 bases and J by 0 bases, leaving 13 bases between them. Germline lookup yields CDR1 SGHRS and CDR2 YFSETQ. The CDR3 totals 15 residues. For the CDR3, the DNA is TGCGCCAGCAGCCACGGGGACGATGTGAACACTGAAGCTTTCTTT. Protein sequence: CASSHGDDVNTEAFF.

The chain uses TRBV9 and TRBJ2-7; D ambiguous. V was cut by 4 bases and J by 12 bases, with 23 bases left in between. Germline V gene sequence: CDR1 SGDLS, CDR2 YYNGEE. This CDR3 spans 14 amino acids. The CDR3 sequence: CASSPTSNPLPAYF. The CDR3 region has the DNA TGTGCCAGCAGCCCAACTTCCAACCCCCTCCCGGCGTACTTC.

This chain links TRBV6-6 with TRBJ2-2; the D gene is possibly TRBD1 (7 bases). V was pared by 2 bases and J by 7 bases, with 14 bases between. The CDR3 is 15 amino acids. Germline CDR1 and CDR2: MNHNY and SVGAGI (reference sequence). CDR3 amino acids: CASSYPEGANGELFF. In nucleotides, the CDR3 is TGTGCCAGCAGTTACCCGGAGGGGGCGAACGGGGAGCTGTTTTTT.